This TCR beta chain was observed in a study of cytomegalovirus exposure and HLA in healthy donors (dated 2017 in TCRdb). Describing the broader study: According to an earlier analysis of 587 of the donors, about 179 million T cells yielded 117 million unique TCR beta sequences and about 300 Gb of sequence data. Class I and class II HLA loci were covered by the typing at four-digit resolution. All discovery cohort repertoires had been generated on a single sequencing platform. The genetic ancestry cluster associated with self-reported Caucasian donors included over 80% of the 350 to 500 genotyped donors. To predict cytomegalovirus infection status, the study combined high-throughput TCR immunosequencing, statistical association of individual TCRs with disease status, and machine learning. The study aimed to test whether cataloging public T cell receptors could reveal signatures of past pathogen exposure. A later genetic analysis took genome-wide SNP genotypes for about 65% of the roughly 670 donors and used that subset as a discovery cohort. Approximately 310 gigabases of sequencing data and tens of millions of unique TCR sequences were included in an early release covering 500 to 750 HLA-typed donors. An earlier analysis of around 640 of the donors used high-throughput TCR beta sequencing to judge whether each TCR beta V gene segment behaved as functional or pseudogenic. The T cell repertoires of about 700 subjects were profiled by immunosequencing and related to cytomegalovirus serostatus. Four to six DR-DQ haplotypes were handled as single units for association and clustering, since linkage in the cohort was strong. Typing coverage varied by locus: roughly 629-630 donors for A, B, C, DRB1 and DQB1; roughly 510 for DQA1; some 610 for DPA1; roughly 470 for DPB1. Among several hundred genotyped donors of the cohort, an average of around 250,000 unique TCR beta nucleotide sequences was sequenced per donor, of which about 18% were non-productive. Donor age, sex, ethnicity and CMV serostatus were compiled together with the repertoire data. Rather than using new phenotypic data, the later analysis identified candidate immune exposures from TCR beta sequences and from how often those sequences occurred across donors. Besides the first cohort of 666 subjects, a separate validation cohort made up of roughly 120 different subjects was used. To study patterns of TCR occurrence, a later analysis re-analyzed previously published TCR beta repertoires from around 670 donors and added high-resolution HLA genotyping.

As for this clone: Its antigen is unknown. No much larger clonotype is one base removed from it; base qualities were not supplied.

The library was generated by the immunoSEQ multiplex PCR assay. For the multiplex PCR, a mixture combining 60 forward primers for TCR Vbeta segments and 13 reverse primers for TCR Jbeta segments was used. The CDR3 region of rearranged TCR beta genes was amplified from genomic DNA by a multiplex PCR assay. The Illumina HiSeq System was used to sequence the amplified TCR beta libraries as 87-base-pair reads. From the authors' description of their analysis: In a later analysis, tens of millions of unique TCR beta chains were counted across the roughly 610 repertoires, and around 11 million of these chains were shared by at least two donors. To remove PCR and sequencing errors, raw reads were error-corrected and collapsed into unique sequences using a nearest-neighbor algorithm that merged closely related sequences. To assign V, D and J gene segments, CDR3 sequences were aligned to IMGT reference sequences. For a sequence to be retained, at least a six-nucleotide match to both a V gene segment and a J gene segment was required. A rearrangement counted as productive if the CDR3 had no stop codons and remained in frame with V and J, and every other rearrangement counted as non-productive. Following IMGT convention, CDR3 was defined as the stretch from the second conserved V-encoded cysteine to the conserved J-encoded phenylalanine. In an earlier analysis of around 600 of the donors, sequences lacking an unambiguous match to a single V gene segment were excluded. An earlier analysis of a few hundred of the donors called V segments functional above 56.7% productive rearrangements and segregating when the between-donor standard deviation exceeded 5%. A statistical classification framework was developed to diagnose cytomegalovirus status using the catalog of TCR beta chain sequences. A later analysis assigned V and J genes by comparing TCR nucleotide sequences with IMGT/GENE-DB human TR gene sequences. Using the TCRdist pipeline, a later analysis assigned CDR3 sequences along with most-parsimonious VDJ recombination scenarios. In a later analysis, each TCR beta chain was defined by its CDR3 amino acid sequence together with its V-gene family, and reads without a unique V-gene family were excluded. A later analysis removed roughly 590 highly shared, low-generation-probability nucleotide sequences to deal with suspected cross-contamination and a sequencing artifact. In a later analysis, a clonal expansion index for each public chain was calculated from normalized within-repertoire ranks of inferred template counts. Generation probabilities in a later analysis came from a VDJ recombination model fitted to out-of-frame rearrangements, and those results were checked against IGoR. Hypergeometric tests were used in a later analysis to score TCR-TCR, TCR-HLA and TCR-CMV co-occurrence, with a repertoire-size bias correction applied to the TCR pairs. False discovery rates were estimated in a later analysis by permuting HLA or CMV assignments 20 times. A later analysis grouped co-occurring TCRs with DBSCAN, adding TCRdist sequence similarity when clustering within HLA-allele-positive subsets. Co-occurrence clustering excluded repertoires with fewer than 30,000 or more than 120,000 public chains, plus five with anomalous nucleotide sharing. TCRdb took this table from immuneACCESS and kept in-frame rearrangements with V and J called. Such tables lack part of the clones; where checked against another copy, unresolved V genes explain under half of the gap, and the rest is unexplained. D and trimming come from the DNA, and the V and J calls and clone size come from that table. The sample table shows tens of thousands of clones, and around 85% are seen once. Less than 3.5% of the sample comes from the top ten.

In total, 666 healthy bone marrow donors made up the cohort. All cohort members were sampled while nominally healthy, although unrecorded immune exposures were likely present. The donor was CMV seronegative and belonged to the group of 350 to 400 seronegative cohort members. A peripheral blood sample was collected from each donor, and TCR beta sequencing was performed on peripheral blood mononuclear cells. The Qiagen DNeasy Blood Extraction Kit was used to extract genomic DNA from the blood cell samples. Study-wide conclusions, independent of this receptor: A later analysis found that most CMV-associated TCR beta chains appeared HLA-restricted, with HLA associations seemingly driven largely by CMV exposure. A later analysis found that TCR association rates varied across HLA loci, with DRB1 alleles showing the most associated TCRs and HLA-C alleles the fewest. In a later genetic analysis, a missense DCLRE1C variant was associated with V-gene and J-gene trimming of TCR beta chains, and the association was replicated in an independent cohort. A cluster of highly shared sequence variants was judged likely to be a technical artifact of the sequencing pipeline. Specific HLA alleles were associated with 15,000 to 20,000 TCR beta sequences at a false discovery rate of 0.05 in a later analysis. Because some donors lacked HLA typing at each locus, the association tests relied only on the typed subset. The authors suggested that the approach could potentially be extended to other disease states and immunological phenotypes. Because counts were too low, about 18 rarely observed V segments, including chromosome 9 orphons, were left out of the earlier analysis of roughly 600 of the donors. Immune exposure information for the cohort was limited to CMV serostatus. This cohort had only TCR beta chains sequenced, and the lack of alpha or paired-chain data limited which features could be detected. In an earlier analysis of roughly 500 of the donors, most TCR beta V segments appeared in productive rearrangements about 90% or about 30% of the time, broadly matching IMGT annotations. In a later analysis, HLA-associated TCR beta chains were found to be more clonally expanded and to have lower generation probabilities than equally common non-associated chains. The study gave a list of about 170 TCR beta chains associated with cytomegalovirus. Linkage disequilibrium might explain the correlated functional status among segregating V segments, but an unknown experimental factor could not be ruled out. Across donors, most TCR sequences were observed very rarely, whereas some public TCRs were present in many individuals. According to a later analysis, parvovirus B19, influenza, CMV and Epstein-Barr virus appeared linked to several top co-occurrence clusters. Strong co-occurrence of HLA alleles, especially DR and DQ, made assigning TCR associations to individual alleles difficult. A further reported finding was that TCR beta sequences accurately predicted the HLA-A and HLA-B alleles for most subjects in the first cohort. In both the original and validation cohorts, the classifier was reported to diagnose cytomegalovirus status with high specificity and sensitivity. Compared with the 666-donor mean, donors in an Asian-associated ancestry cluster had fewer N-insertions in productive TCRs, according to a later genetic analysis. Three of the identified cytomegalovirus-associated TCR beta chains were confirmed in vitro to be specific for cytomegalovirus antigens. Sequencing depth was assumed to be roughly uniform across donors in the presence/absence analyses, though that assumption may not hold.

The sample consisted of PBMCs. The TCR was taken from a woman aged 25 to 39 in good health and CMV-seronegative.

For the CDR3, the sequence is CASSWTSGGAETQYF. The DNA sequence follows: TGTGCCAGCAGCTGGACTAGCGGGGGGGCAGAGACCCAGTACTTC. The receptor chain draws on TRBV5-4 and TRBJ2-5, with TRBD2 matching 15 junction bases. CDR1 and CDR2 were assigned from the germline V gene (reference sequence) as SGHNT and YYREEE. Including the terminal cysteine and phenylalanine, the CDR3 comprises 15 residues. Only the CDR3 portion is preserved as DNA: 45 bases, with reading frame beginning at the first base. V lost 3 bases and J lost 4 bases, and the count of bases not matched to a germline gene is 1.